This T cell receptor beta chain stems from a study of blood T cell repertoires in COVID-19. Data came from immunoSEQ multiplex PCR; TCRdb stores just in-frame clones and leaves some out. The sample yields approximately 160,000 clones, about 81% seen once. V lost 3 bases and J lost 2; bases outside the gene matches: 4. This CDR3 comprises 15 residues. CDR1 KGHSH and CDR2 LQKENI come from the germline V gene. The chain couples TRBV18 to TRBJ1-3, with 7 bases aligning to TRBD1. Sequenced input: peripheral blood. The clonotype was recovered from a human donor in a cohort sampled during active COVID-19. The CDR3 nucleotides are TGTGCCAGCTCACCTAGACAGGGACCTGGAAACACCATATATTTT. Translation gives CASSPRQGPGNTIYF.